This T cell receptor (beta chain) comes out of a study of blood T cell repertoires in COVID-19. At the level of the study: The study drew acute and convalescent COVID-19 samples from the United States, Italy and Spain.

TCRdb keeps only in-frame clones here, not all; method: immunoSEQ multiplex PCR. The data show approximately 180,000 clones, about 85% seen once. Per germline, CDR1 SGHTA and CDR2 FQGNSA. V gave up 2 bases and J gave up 1 base; unmatched junction bases: 2. The CDR3 runs 15 residues. The chain has TRBV7-2 and TRBJ1-3; 7 bases map to TRBD1. This sequence originates from a person aged 65-85 years with COVID-19, enrolled during active disease. The material sequenced was peripheral blood. The CDR3 is CASSLNRGSGNTIYF. As DNA, the CDR3 is TGTGCCAGCAGCTTAAACAGGGGATCTGGAAACACCATATATTTT.